This entry concerns a single T cell receptor (beta chain). Its antigen is as yet unknown. This sample stems from a study of PD-1 blockade in classical Hodgkin lymphoma. Overall study findings and caveats: Patients who initiated nivolumab within 1 year of ASCT were excluded. Newly diagnosed patients were reported to exhibit reduced baseline TCR diversity relative to healthy donors. CD4+ TCR diversity climbed significantly by C4D1, unlike CD8+ TCR diversity.

Time point defined: cycle 4 day 1 (C4D1), after less than 7 weeks of nivolumab. All the patients suffered relapse after autologous stem cell transplantation, and brentuximab vedotin exposure differed. Complete response, partial response or progressive disease constituted the best response categories observed. Sequenced by immunoSEQ multiplex PCR; TCRdb stores in-frame clones only, minus some. The sample has over 6,500 clones, around 78% seen once. The CDR3 spans 16 residues. Germline V gene lookup returns CDR1 SEHNR and CDR2 FQNEAQ (reference sequence). The V end was cut by 5 bases, the J end by 8 bases, with 24 bases between.

Sequenced here: peripheral blood mononuclear cells (PBMCs), sampled before the fourth cycle of nivolumab. This chain joins TRBV7-9 and TRBJ1-2, with a tentative D call TRBD1 (5 bases). The clonotype originates from a human donor with classical Hodgkin lymphoma. CDR3 coding DNA: TGTGCCAGCAGCAGATCGAGCGGGGACGGATCTCGGGGCTACACCTTC. This sequence encodes CASSRSSGDGSRGYTF.